These 5 T cell receptor beta chains share one sample of origin, sequenced in a study of T cell responses to AZD1222 COVID-19 vaccine. TCRdb keeps only in-frame clones here, not all; method: immunoSEQ multiplex PCR. The sample shows 75,000 to 90,000 clones, 90% to 95% of them seen only once. This material consisted of peripheral blood, taken on day 0 of AZD1222 vaccination. The source is an adult in good health.

The chain couples TRBV6-5 to TRBJ1-1; D call uncertain. The CDR3 sequence is 13 residues long. V shed 6 bases and J shed 4 bases, with 12 bases lying between them. From germline, CDR1 is MNHEY and CDR2 SVGAGI. The CDR3 DNA sequence: TGTGCCAGCAGCGTCGGCCGTTCCACTGAAGCTTTCTTT. Translating gives CASSVGRSTEAFF.

CDR3 sequence: CASRVGGELFF. The CDR3 DNA is TGTGCCAGCAGGGTGGGAGGGGAGCTGTTTTTT. The chain combines TRBV28 with TRBJ2-2; D not resolved. This CDR3 spans 11 amino acids. Trimming shortened V by 6 bases and J by 8 bases, and 7 bases separated the two germline ends. Germline lookup yields CDR1 MDHEN and CDR2 SYDVKM.

The chain joins TRBV9 to TRBJ2-7, with D uncertain. V shed 1 base and J shed 6 bases, with 2 bases lying between them. This CDR3 region has 10 residues. Germline CDR1 reads SGDLS; CDR2 reads YYNGEE. The CDR3 DNA reads TGTGCCAGCAGCGTATTCGAGCAGTACTTC. Translating gives CASSVFEQYF.

V and J are TRBV10-2 and TRBJ2-2, with TRBD1 identical over 8 bases. There are 14 residues in the CDR3. V gave up 2 bases and J gave up 5 bases; unmatched junction bases: 1. Germline CDR1 reads WSHSY; CDR2 reads SAAADI. CDR3 amino acids: CASSETGGTGELFF. CDR3 DNA sequence: TGCGCCAGCAGTGAGACAGGGGGGACCGGGGAGCTGTTTTTT.

The chain is built from TRBV19 and TRBJ1-2, with TRBD1 as a possible D gene (5 bases). Germline assignment: CDR1 LNHDA and CDR2 SQIVND (reference sequence). The CDR3 consists of 12 residues. V was clipped by 2 bases and J by 8 bases, with 9 bases between them. The CDR3 region has the DNA TGTGCCAGTAGTATACAGGGAGGCGGCTACACCTTC. Its protein product is CASSIQGGGYTF.